This T cell receptor (beta chain) comes out of a study of blood T cell repertoires in COVID-19. Across the whole study: The study drew acute and convalescent COVID-19 samples from the United States, Italy and Spain. T cells, B-cell-depleted T cells, or PBMCs supplied cDNA or gDNA.

Germline loops: CDR1 SNHLY, CDR2 FYNNEI. Trimming removed 3 bases at V and 6 bases at J, with 20 bases between. The CDR3 is 16 amino acids. Authors' processing steps: By means of reference gene primer amplification, nucleated cell counts were estimated. TCRdb's copy holds only in-frame clones and misses some; the assay was immunoSEQ multiplex PCR. V, J and clone size derive from that table, while D and trimming were established from the DNA sequence. The table shows fewer than 250,000 clones, with 65% to 85% occurring only once. This clonotype was obtained from a man in his forties or fifties with active or convalescent COVID-19. Specimen: peripheral blood. This rearrangement joins TRBV2 to TRBJ1-2, with D uncertain. The CDR3 here is CASSDPREVPGDGYTF. Here the CDR3 DNA reads TGTGCCAGCAGTGACCCCCGTGAGGTCCCGGGAGATGGCTACACCTTC.